This is a list of T cell receptor beta chains from one sample in a study of cytomegalovirus exposure and HLA in healthy donors. TCRdb's table, derived via immunoSEQ multiplex PCR, lists solely in-frame clones and lacks some. The data contain about 140,000 clones, about 80% of them seen just once; the ten biggest clones take up around 5%. Sequenced input: PBMCs. The origin of the receptors is a male donor in good health and CMV-seronegative. Both conserved end residues are part of each CDR3. The order of the fields is V gene, J gene, CDR3 protein.

>TRBV18|TRBJ1-1
CASSPEALGTEAFF
>TRBV2|TRBJ2-2
CASETESGDTGELFF
>TRBV30|TRBJ2-7
CAWRSGGPQYF
>TRBV4-3|TRBJ1-5
CASSQDRGQPQHF
>TRBV6-1|TRBJ1-2
CASSEVYTGNYGYTF
>TRBV5-1|TRBJ2-3
CASSLISADTQYF
>TRBV5-5|TRBJ2-7
CASSLYRGRNYEQYF
>TRBV28|TRBJ1-1
CASTNAPSTEAFF
>TRBV2|TRBJ2-5
CASMLRGGRPGTQYF
>TRBV4-3|TRBJ1-1
CASSQREVGRAFF
>TRBV6-6|TRBJ1-5
CASSYSSGNNQPQHF
>TRBV21-1|TRBJ2-3
CASKGPDRGLTDTQYF
>TRBV19|TRBJ1-3
CASSPQGAIGNTIYF
>TRBV7-2|TRBJ1-5
CASSSRQNQPQHF
>TRBV6-6|TRBJ1-1
CASSRVDREAFF
>TRBV2|TRBJ2-3
CASGGAPRDTQYF
>TRBV5-1|TRBJ2-2
CASSPTSSGVNTGELFF
>TRBV5-8|-
CASSYGGSSYEQYF
>TRBV19|TRBJ1-5
CASTSTGGQSNQPQHF
>TRBV2|TRBJ1-2
CASSSDRSTNYGYTF
>TRBV10-3|TRBJ2-6
CAISESRGGGGANVLTF
>TRBV18|TRBJ1-1
CASSDRVANTEAFF
>TRBV30|TRBJ1-5
CAWSVDLDQPQHF
>TRBV5-1|TRBJ2-1
CASSFGDRNYNEQFF